These T cell receptor beta chains were read from a single sample in a study of shared clonotypes between healthy human individuals. Assay used: immunoSEQ multiplex PCR; TCRdb lists only in-frame clones, some missing. The sample holds some 510,000 clones, about four fifths seen once. Sequencing input: PBMCs. Source of these receptors: a woman aged 40 to 50 in good health. Some clones in this sample may be carry-over from other donors' samples. Each CDR3 is given with its conserved first and last residue. A D gene is named only where the DNA matches it firmly. Clone size is not always given. Where it is, it says once, few, many or a class for expanded clones.

D gene: TRBD1; V gene: TRBV7-2; J gene: TRBJ2-7; clone size: .; CDR3 DNA: TGTGCCAGCAGCTCAGATACAGGGGGCGAGCAGTACTTC; CDR3 protein: CASSSDTGGEQYF
D gene: .; V gene: TRBV5-6; J gene: TRBJ1-1; clone size: .; CDR3 DNA: TGTGCCAGCAGCTTGGGTCAGGGAGGGGTCACTGAAGCTTTCTTT; CDR3 protein: CASSLGQGGVTEAFF
D gene: TRBD2; V gene: TRBV29-1; J gene: TRBJ2-1; clone size: once; CDR3 DNA: TGCAGCGCAAGCGGGATCTCCTACAATGAGCAGTTCTTC; CDR3 protein: CSASGISYNEQFF
D gene: .; V gene: TRBV28; J gene: TRBJ1-2; clone size: .; CDR3 DNA: TGTGCCAGCAGTTTCGGGGTGGGCTATGGCTACACCTTC; CDR3 protein: CASSFGVGYGYTF
D gene: .; V gene: TRBV7-9; J gene: TRBJ1-3; clone size: once; CDR3 DNA: TGTGCCAGCAGCTTGGGAAACACCATATATTTT; CDR3 protein: CASSLGNTIYF
D gene: .; V gene: TRBV5-1; J gene: TRBJ2-7; clone size: .; CDR3 DNA: TGCGCCAGCAGCTTGGGGTCTAGAGATGACGAGCAGTACTTC; CDR3 protein: CASSLGSRDDEQYF
D gene: .; V gene: TRBV7-9; J gene: TRBJ2-1; clone size: .; CDR3 DNA: TGTGCCAGCAGCGGCAGCTTGGCCGACCCGTGGGGGGATGAGCAGTTCTTC; CDR3 protein: CASSGSLADPWGDEQFF
D gene: TRBD2; V gene: TRBV6-1; J gene: TRBJ2-3; clone size: .; CDR3 DNA: TGTGCCAGCGCATGGACTAGCCTCGCAGATACGCAGTATTTT; CDR3 protein: CASAWTSLADTQYF
D gene: .; V gene: TRBV9; J gene: TRBJ2-5; clone size: .; CDR3 DNA: TGTGCCAGCAGCGTACTCGGGATCGGCCAAGAGACCCAGTACTTC; CDR3 protein: CASSVLGIGQETQYF
D gene: .; V gene: TRBV7-8; J gene: TRBJ2-1; clone size: .; CDR3 DNA: TGTGCCAGCAGCATTTCCTACAATGAGCAGTTCTTC; CDR3 protein: CASSISYNEQFF
D gene: .; V gene: TRBV29-1; J gene: TRBJ2-3; clone size: .; CDR3 DNA: TGCAGCGTTGAAGCCAGAGCGGGTACGACAGATACGCAGTATTTT; CDR3 protein: CSVEARAGTTDTQYF
D gene: .; V gene: TRBV4-3; J gene: TRBJ2-4; clone size: few; CDR3 DNA: TGCGCCAGCAGCCAAGGGGTGGGAAACATTCAGTACTTC; CDR3 protein: CASSQGVGNIQYF
D gene: TRBD1; V gene: TRBV2; J gene: TRBJ1-5; clone size: .; CDR3 DNA: TGTGCCAGCAGCGACGGACAGGGGGGTAATCAGCCCCAGCATTTT; CDR3 protein: CASSDGQGGNQPQHF
D gene: TRBD2; V gene: TRBV7-8; J gene: TRBJ2-1; clone size: .; CDR3 DNA: TGTGCCAGCAGCCCCCTGGGAGCGGGAGGGTACAATGAGCAGTTCTTC; CDR3 protein: CASSPLGAGGYNEQFF
D gene: TRBD2; V gene: TRBV7-9; J gene: TRBJ2-3; clone size: .; CDR3 DNA: TGTGCCAGCGCCCCGACTAGCGGCACAGATACGCAGTATTTT; CDR3 protein: CASAPTSGTDTQYF
D gene: TRBD1; V gene: TRBV5-4; J gene: TRBJ2-3; clone size: few; CDR3 DNA: TGTGCCAGCAGCCCACCCCTGACAGGGGGCTCGGATACGCAGTATTTT; CDR3 protein: CASSPPLTGGSDTQYF
D gene: .; V gene: TRBV28; J gene: TRBJ2-6; clone size: .; CDR3 DNA: TGTGCCAGCAGTTTAGGAGGTTCTGGGGCCAACGTCCTGACTTTC; CDR3 protein: CASSLGGSGANVLTF
D gene: TRBD2; V gene: TRBV18; J gene: TRBJ2-1; clone size: .; CDR3 DNA: TGTGCCAGCTCACCGGGGGGTGGGAGGACTAGCCACGGCCTCAATGAGCAGTTCTTC; CDR3 protein: CASSPGGGRTSHGLNEQFF
D gene: .; V gene: TRBV7-9; J gene: TRBJ2-1; clone size: .; CDR3 DNA: TGTGCCAGCAGCCTCGGAGGGAGACCCACCACCCATGAGCAGTTCTTC; CDR3 protein: CASSLGGRPTTHEQFF
D gene: .; V gene: TRBV27; J gene: TRBJ1-1; clone size: .; CDR3 DNA: TGTGCCAGCAGTTTTTTAGGAAGCACTGAAGCTTTCTTT; CDR3 protein: CASSFLGSTEAFF
D gene: .; V gene: TRBV7-2; J gene: TRBJ1-1; clone size: .; CDR3 DNA: TGTGCCAGCAGCCTCTTGGCAGGAAGCTTGAACACTGAAGCTTTCTTT; CDR3 protein: CASSLLAGSLNTEAFF
D gene: TRBD2; V gene: TRBV5-6; J gene: TRBJ2-1; clone size: .; CDR3 DNA: TGTGCCAGCAGCGGCTTGGCTAGCGGTGCCTACAATGAGCAGTTCTTC; CDR3 protein: CASSGLASGAYNEQFF
D gene: TRBD2; V gene: TRBV5-6; J gene: TRBJ2-1; clone size: .; CDR3 DNA: TGTGCCAGCTCCTGGGGCGGGAGGGGCGATGAGCAGTTCTTC; CDR3 protein: CASSWGGRGDEQFF
D gene: .; V gene: TRBV27; J gene: TRBJ2-7; clone size: .; CDR3 DNA: TGTGCCAGCAGGCCCCAGTTAGGCGTTTACGAGCAGTACTTC; CDR3 protein: CASRPQLGVYEQYF
D gene: TRBD1; V gene: TRBV7-2; J gene: TRBJ2-3; clone size: .; CDR3 DNA: TGTGCCAGCAGCCCCTCAGGGGGCGCTGGGTATGATACGCAGTATTTT; CDR3 protein: CASSPSGGAGYDTQYF
D gene: .; V gene: TRBV4-2; J gene: TRBJ1-5; clone size: few; CDR3 DNA: TGTGCCAGCAGCCAAGATCCGGTCAGCGGGGTTAAGAGGAGGAATCAGCCCCAGCATTTT; CDR3 protein: CASSQDPVSGVKRRNQPQHF
D gene: TRBD2; V gene: TRBV30; J gene: TRBJ2-1; clone size: .; CDR3 DNA: TGTGCCTGGAGTGTTCCCGGGTTCTCCGGGACTAGAATAAATGAGCAGTTCTTC; CDR3 protein: CAWSVPGFSGTRINEQFF
D gene: TRBD1; V gene: TRBV19; J gene: TRBJ2-3; clone size: .; CDR3 DNA: TGTGCCACACGACAGGGGCGGTCCACAGATACGCAGTATTTT; CDR3 protein: CATRQGRSTDTQYF
D gene: TRBD2; V gene: TRBV7-9; J gene: TRBJ2-7; clone size: few; CDR3 DNA: TGTGCCAGCACTACGATGGGAGGGCCCACCTACGAGCAGTACTTC; CDR3 protein: CASTTMGGPTYEQYF
D gene: .; V gene: TRBV5-4; J gene: TRBJ2-5; clone size: .; CDR3 DNA: TGTGCCAGCAGCTGGGATTTCCAAGAGACCCAGTACTTC; CDR3 protein: CASSWDFQETQYF
D gene: .; V gene: TRBV29-1; J gene: TRBJ2-2; clone size: .; CDR3 DNA: TGCAGCGTTGGGGGGGCGCGGAACACCGGGGAGCTGTTTTTT; CDR3 protein: CSVGGARNTGELFF
D gene: TRBD1; V gene: TRBV28; J gene: TRBJ1-2; clone size: .; CDR3 DNA: TGTGCCAGCAGTTCGACGGGACAGGGGATTCATGGCTACACCTTC; CDR3 protein: CASSSTGQGIHGYTF
D gene: TRBD1; V gene: TRBV5-1; J gene: TRBJ2-2; clone size: .; CDR3 DNA: TGCGCCAGCAGCGCCCGACAGGGGAACACCGGGGAGCTGTTTTTT; CDR3 protein: CASSARQGNTGELFF
D gene: TRBD2; V gene: TRBV18; J gene: TRBJ2-1; clone size: .; CDR3 DNA: TGTGCCAGCTCACCAAAACGGACTAGCGGGAGTTTCTACAATGAGCAGTTCTTC; CDR3 protein: CASSPKRTSGSFYNEQFF
D gene: TRBD1; V gene: TRBV11-3; J gene: TRBJ1-3; clone size: many; CDR3 DNA: TGTGCCAGCAGCCTCAGACAGGGAACGACCATATATTTT; CDR3 protein: CASSLRQGTTIYF
D gene: .; V gene: TRBV28; J gene: TRBJ1-2; clone size: once; CDR3 DNA: TGTGCCAGCAGTTTCGGGCAGGGCTATGGCTACACCTTC; CDR3 protein: CASSFGQGYGYTF
D gene: TRBD1; V gene: TRBV28; J gene: TRBJ1-5; clone size: .; CDR3 DNA: TGTGCCAGCAGTTTGCAAGGGGGACAGGGACTCAATCAGCCCCAGCATTTT; CDR3 protein: CASSLQGGQGLNQPQHF
D gene: TRBD2; V gene: TRBV5-1; J gene: TRBJ2-3; clone size: .; CDR3 DNA: TGCGCCAGCAGCTTGGAAGGACTAGCGGGCACTAGCACAGATACGCAGTATTTT; CDR3 protein: CASSLEGLAGTSTDTQYF
D gene: .; V gene: TRBV7-8; J gene: TRBJ2-7; clone size: .; CDR3 DNA: TGTGCCAGCAGCTTACCCCTCTACGAGCAGTACTTC; CDR3 protein: CASSLPLYEQYF
D gene: TRBD1; V gene: TRBV6-6; J gene: TRBJ2-7; clone size: .; CDR3 DNA: TGTGCCAGCAGGCTACAGGGGGCGGTTTACGAGCAGTACTTC; CDR3 protein: CASRLQGAVYEQYF
D gene: .; V gene: TRBV7-9; J gene: TRBJ1-1; clone size: few; CDR3 DNA: TGTGCCAGCAGCCAACGAGGGGGCACTGAAGCTTTCTTT; CDR3 protein: CASSQRGGTEAFF
D gene: TRBD2; V gene: TRBV19; J gene: TRBJ2-2; clone size: .; CDR3 DNA: TGTGCCAGTAGTGGTCTAGCGGGAATGGGCGGGGAGCTGTTTTTT; CDR3 protein: CASSGLAGMGGELFF
D gene: TRBD1; V gene: TRBV9; J gene: TRBJ1-2; clone size: .; CDR3 DNA: TGTGCCTGCAGTCAGGGGGGGCCTAACTATGGCTACACCTTC; CDR3 protein: CACSQGGPNYGYTF
D gene: TRBD1; V gene: TRBV6-5; J gene: TRBJ2-2; clone size: .; CDR3 DNA: TGTGCCAGCAGCCGGACAGGGGCCGACACCGGGGAGCTGTTTTTT; CDR3 protein: CASSRTGADTGELFF
D gene: .; V gene: TRBV28; J gene: TRBJ2-5; clone size: .; CDR3 DNA: TGTGCCAGCATGGTAGCGCATGAGACCCAGTACTTC; CDR3 protein: CASMVAHETQYF
D gene: .; V gene: TRBV29-1; J gene: TRBJ2-7; clone size: .; CDR3 DNA: TGCAGCGTTGTAGGCTTAGAACAGTCCTACGAGCAGTACTTC; CDR3 protein: CSVVGLEQSYEQYF
D gene: .; V gene: TRBV6-1; J gene: TRBJ1-2; clone size: .; CDR3 DNA: TGTGCCAGCCTAGGCGGGGTCCAGGATGGCTACACCTTC; CDR3 protein: CASLGGVQDGYTF